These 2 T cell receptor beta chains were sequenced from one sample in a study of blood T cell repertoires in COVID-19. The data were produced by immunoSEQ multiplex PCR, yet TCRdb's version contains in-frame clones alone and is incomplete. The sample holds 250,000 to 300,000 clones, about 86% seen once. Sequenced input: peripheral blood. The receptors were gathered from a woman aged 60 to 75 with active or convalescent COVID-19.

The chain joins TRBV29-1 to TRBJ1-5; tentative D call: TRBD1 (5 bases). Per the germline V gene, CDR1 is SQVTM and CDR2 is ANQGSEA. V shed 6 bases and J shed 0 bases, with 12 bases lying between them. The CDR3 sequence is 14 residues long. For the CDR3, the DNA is TGCAGCGTGCGCCAGGGAAATAGCAATCAGCCCCAGCATTTT. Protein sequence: CSVRQGNSNQPQHF.

The CDR3 loop reads CASSSGGYNEQFF. CDR3 nucleotides: TGCGCCAGCAGTAGCGGGGGCTACAATGAGCAGTTCTTC. The chain combines TRBV10-1 with TRBJ2-1; 8 nucleotides match TRBD2. V shed 5 bases and J 3 bases; nucleotides not matched to a gene: 0. The CDR3 is 13 amino acids. Germline V gives CDR1 WNHNN, CDR2 SYGVQD (reference sequence).